The 27 T cell receptor beta chains below all came from one sample that was sequenced in a study of T-cell reconstitution after alpha-beta-depleted transplantation in children. A library of TCRbeta sequences, prepared with unique molecular identifiers, was generated. Each CDR3 protein gets one entry after TCRdb re-called the PCR reads with MiXCR. Of over 450,000 distinct CDR3 sequences in the sample, about 11% were seen once. The sample was PBMCs, taken before TCRalphabeta/CD19-depleted stem cell transplant. The receptors derive from a child under 10 years old with inherited bone marrow failure, due to receive a stem cell transplant.

Note on this clonotype: A read error is possible here, since a much larger clone lies one base away. The rearrangement links TRBV6-5 to TRBJ1-2; D gene uncertain. V was trimmed by 0 bases and J by 7 bases, leaving 15 bases between them. This CDR3 has 15 residues. In germline, CDR1 is MNHEY, CDR2 SVGAGI. Here the CDR3 reads CASSYSRRLYIGYTF. CDR3 bases: TGTGCCAGCAGTTACTCTCGCAGGCTCTATATTGGCTACACCTTC.

This clonotype has at least ten counts. The chain uses TRBV15 and TRBJ2-7; 11 nucleotides agree with TRBD1. This CDR3 comprises 16 residues. The V segment lost 1 base and the J segment 5 bases; nucleotides outside the gene matches: 7. Germline loops: CDR1 LNHNV, CDR2 YYDKDF (reference sequence). The CDR3 here is CATSRGLRTGGDEQYF. Here the CDR3 DNA reads TGTGCCACCAGCAGAGGGTTGCGGACAGGGGGCGACGAGCAGTACTTC.

This clonotype was picked up many times. J is TRBJ2-7 and V is TRBV20-1; TRBD1 agrees at 10 bases. Germline CDR1 is DFQATT and CDR2 is SNEGSKA (reference sequence). The ends lost 0 bases at V and 5 bases at J; junction bases unmatched: 4. This CDR3 contains 14 residues. CDR3 sequence (DNA): TGCAGTGCTAGAGATCGGGACAGGGGCGACGAGCAGTACTTC. This gives the protein CSARDRDRGDEQYF.

In its sample, this clonotype was seen a few times. The V call is TRBV7-9, the J call TRBJ2-1; D gene uncertain. Germline V gives CDR1 SEHNR, CDR2 FQNEAQ (reference sequence). The CDR3 runs to 12 residues. V was cut by 4 bases and J by 9 bases, with 10 bases left in between. As DNA, the CDR3 is TGTGCCAGCAGCTCCGGAGATTCTGAGCAGTTCTTC. This gives the protein CASSSGDSEQFF.

This clonotype was picked up many times. This sequence joins TRBV6-1 and TRBJ1-2; 10 nucleotides line up with TRBD1. The CDR3 contains 16 residues. Losses at the gene ends were 3 bases for V and 2 bases for J; bases not matched to a gene: 6. In germline, CDR1 is MNHNS, CDR2 SASEGT. This chain's CDR3 is CASSELGTGANYGYTF. The CDR3 bases are TGTGCCAGCAGTGAGTTAGGGACAGGGGCCAACTATGGCTACACCTTC.

Ten or more counts support this clonotype. V is TRBV4-3 and J is TRBJ1-5; 9 nucleotides agree with TRBD1. This CDR3 region has 14 residues. V trimming: 3 bases; J trimming: 6 bases; junction bases outside the gene matches: 3. Germline V lookup: CDR1 LGHNA, CDR2 YSLEER. The DNA of the CDR3 is TGCGCCAGCAGCCAGGGACAGGGAAGTCAGCCCCAGCATTTT. Translating gives CASSQGQGSQPQHF.

This clonotype has at least ten counts. CDR3 sequence reads: CASSPSWTGFSYEQYF. In DNA form, the CDR3 reads TGCGCCAGCAGCCCTTCCTGGACAGGGTTCTCCTACGAGCAGTACTTC. The chain joins TRBV5-1 to TRBJ2-7, with 8 positions matching TRBD1. Germline V gene sequence: CDR1 SGHRS, CDR2 YFSETQ. V lost 4 bases to trimming and J lost 0 bases; unmatched junction nucleotides: 9. The CDR3 consists of 16 residues.

This clonotype has at least ten counts. This chain joins TRBV27 and TRBJ2-1, with TRBD1 matching over 9 bases. The CDR3 has 15 residues. Trimming removed 8 bases from V and 2 bases from J; junction bases left unmatched: 7. Germline lookup yields CDR1 MNHEY and CDR2 SMNVEV (reference sequence). CDR3 loop: CASGLRTGAYNEQFF. For the CDR3, the DNA is TGTGCCAGCGGACTCCGGACAGGGGCCTACAATGAGCAGTTCTTC.

This clonotype was counted at least ten times. CDR3: CASSLGSGARYEQYF. The CDR3 DNA reads as TGTGCCAGCAGCTTAGGGTCTGGAGCGCGCTACGAGCAGTACTTC. J is TRBJ2-7 and V is TRBV7-9; D gene ambiguous. Germline CDR1 SEHNR, CDR2 FQNEAQ (reference sequence). The germline V and J ends were trimmed by 1 base and 3 bases, with 13 bases remaining between them. The CDR3 sequence is 15 residues long. Full variable domain (remainder filled in from reference TRBV7-9 and TRBJ2-7): DTGVSQNPRHKITKRGQNVTFRCDPISEHNRLYWYRQTLGQGPEFLTYFQNEAQLEKSRLLSDRFSAERPKGSFSTLEIQRTEQGDSAMYLCASSLGSGARYEQYFGPGTRLTVT.

In this sample, this clonotype turned up many times. This chain uses TRBV10-1 with TRBJ2-1; D ambiguous. The CDR3 spans 12 residues. CDR1 is WNHNN and CDR2 is SYGVQD in the germline V gene (reference sequence). Deletions cut 8 bases from V and 5 bases from J, with 10 bases between. CDR3: CASGWKNNEQFF. CDR3 nucleotides: TGCGCCAGCGGGTGGAAAAACAATGAGCAGTTCTTC.

This clonotype was recorded at least ten times. The chain joins TRBV5-1 to TRBJ2-7, with 7 bases lining up with TRBD2. CDR3 size: 14 residues. Germline assignment: CDR1 SGHRS and CDR2 YFSETQ. V lost 3 bases, J lost 2 bases, and 5 bases stayed unmatched. The CDR3 reads CASSWGGSPYEQYF. CDR3 sequence (DNA): TGCGCCAGCAGCTGGGGCGGGAGCCCCTACGAGCAGTACTTC.

This clonotype appeared many times. The chain combines TRBV3-1 with TRBJ2-7; D is uncertain. Deletions cut 1 base from V and 1 base from J, with 5 bases between. This CDR3 spans 13 amino acids. The germline gives CDR1 LGHDT, CDR2 YNNKEL (reference sequence). The CDR3 region has the DNA TGTGCCAGCAGCCAAGGAGAGTCCTACGAGCAGTACTTC. Residues: CASSQGESYEQYF.

The chain is built from TRBV20-1 and TRBJ2-1; TRBD2 agrees at 14 bases. J was trimmed by 8 bases and V by 0 bases; bases with no gene match: 6. Germline values: CDR1 DFQATT, CDR2 SNEGSKA (reference sequence). This CDR3 has 16 amino acids. The CDR3 nucleotides read TGCAGTGCTAGAGATCTTCGACTAGCGGGGGGGGATGAGCAGTTCTTC. This codes for CSARDLRLAGGDEQFF.

Ten or more counts support this clonotype. The chain joins TRBV19 to TRBJ1-5; no clear D. This CDR3 has 16 residues. Germline V gene data show CDR1 as LNHDA and CDR2 as SQIVND (reference sequence). The ends were cut back, 3 bases at V and 1 base at J, with 13 bases in the middle. The CDR3 sequence is CASSIFGMRSNQPQHF. DNA of the CDR3: TGTGCCAGTAGTATTTTCGGGATGCGGAGCAATCAGCCCCAGCATTTT.

In this sample, this clonotype turned up many times. This chain joins TRBV11-3 and TRBJ2-1; D ambiguous. CDR3 length: 16 amino acids. With 2 bases removed from V and 4 bases from J, the gap between germline ends came to 15 bases. In germline, CDR1 is SGHNT, CDR2 YENEEA. The DNA for the CDR3 is TGTGCCAGCAGCTTACAGGCGTCAGGACCTTACAATGAGCAGTTCTTC. Encoded protein: CASSLQASGPYNEQFF.

A few counts support this clonotype. The chain links TRBV6-2 or TRBV6-3 to TRBJ2-1, with 10 nucleotides matching TRBD1. This CDR3 is 17 amino acids long. The junction had 4 bases not matched to a gene; V was cut back by 0 bases and J by 2 bases. CDR1 and CDR2 from the germline V gene are MNHEY and SVGEGT. The CDR3 spells CASSYSRTGGTYNEQFF. The CDR3 DNA sequence: TGTGCCAGCAGTTACTCCAGGACAGGGGGAACCTACAATGAGCAGTTCTTC.

This clonotype was seen many times. The chain recombines TRBV4-1 with TRBJ2-6; weak D call: TRBD1 (6 bases). V lost 5 bases to trimming and J lost 12 bases, with 14 bases between them. CDR3 length: 13 residues. Germline V gives CDR1 MGHRA, CDR2 YSYEKL. The DNA of the CDR3 is TGCGCCAGCAGCTCAGGGGACCCCCGCGTCCTGACTTTC. Translation gives CASSSGDPRVLTF.

The chain carries TRBV27 and TRBJ2-7, with 8 bases identical to TRBD1. CDR3 size: 15 residues. The germline CDR1 and CDR2 sequences are MNHEY and SMNVEV (reference sequence). V was clipped by 5 bases and J by 2 bases; unmatched bases: 8. CDR3 in DNA: TGTGCCAGCAGTATAGGACAGGGTATTGCCTACGAGCAGTACTTC. Translating gives CASSIGQGIAYEQYF.

In its sample, this clonotype was seen many times. V gene TRBV12-3 or TRBV12-4 combines with J gene TRBJ2-7; a weak D match, TRBD1 (6 bases). The CDR3 consists of 11 residues. V lost 6 bases and J lost 3, with 6 bases in between. CDR3 coding DNA: TGTGCCAGCAGGACAGGCTACGAGCAGTACTTC. This sequence encodes CASRTGYEQYF.

Many counts were recorded for this clonotype. The J gene is TRBJ2-5, the V gene TRBV4-1; possible D gene TRBD2, 6 bases. This CDR3 region has 16 residues. Germline lookup yields CDR1 MGHRA and CDR2 YSYEKL. Trimming took off 0 bases at V and 5 bases at J, with 16 bases between the two ends. The CDR3 DNA follows: TGCGCCAGCAGCCAAGATCCTGCGCGGAGGGAGGAGACCCAGTACTTC. The encoded protein is CASSQDPARREETQYF.

This clonotype was found many times. The rearrangement joins TRBV28 to TRBJ2-2; 12 bases line up with TRBD2. CDR3 length: 15 residues. The trim removed 2 bases at V and 8 bases at J, leaving 3 bases unmatched. Germline loops: CDR1 MDHEN, CDR2 SYDVKM. The CDR3 nucleotides are TGTGCCAGCAGTTTAAGACTAGCGGGAGTTGGGGAGCTGTTTTTT. Translation gives CASSLRLAGVGELFF.

This clonotype was seen ten or more times. The gene calls are TRBV5-5 and TRBJ1-1, with TRBD1 identical over 8 bases. The length of the CDR3 is 16 residues. Losses at the gene ends were 3 bases for V and 2 bases for J; bases not matched to a gene: 9. Germline CDR1 is SGHKS and CDR2 is YYEKEE (reference sequence). CDR3 sequence reads: CASSSGQVFFNTEAFF. In DNA form, the CDR3 reads TGTGCCAGCAGCTCGGGACAGGTCTTCTTTAACACTGAAGCTTTCTTT.

CDR3 residues: CASSQINEPNEQYF. The DNA of the CDR3 is TGTGCCAGCAGCCAAATAAACGAGCCGAACGAGCAGTACTTC. The chain has TRBV14 and TRBJ2-7; D gene uncertain. Looked up from germline, CDR1 is SGHDN and CDR2 is FVKESK. The CDR3 extends over 14 amino acids. Trimming stripped 2 bases from V and 5 bases from J, with 13 bases between.

In this sample, this clonotype turned up many times. The chain carries TRBV29-1 and TRBJ2-3; D perhaps matches TRBD2 (6 bases). Germline CDR1 and CDR2: SQVTM and ANQGSEA. V gave up 3 bases and J gave up 1 base, with 11 bases separating them. The CDR3 is 14 amino acids. The CDR3 is CSVDGSSGTDTQYF. The CDR3, as DNA: TGCAGCGTTGATGGCTCTAGCGGCACAGATACGCAGTATTTT.

The sample holds many counts of this clonotype. Relative to the germline gene, one junction end is altered; a read error may explain this. DNA for the CDR3: TGTGCCAGCGCGGAAGACTACGACCAGTACTTC. Its translation is CASAEDYDQYF. V gene TRBV28 combines with J gene TRBJ2-7, with D possibly matching TRBD2 (5 bases). CDR3 length: 11 residues. The germline V gene has CDR1 MDHEN and CDR2 SYDVKM.

This clonotype was found a few times. The chain combines TRBV28 with TRBJ1-5, with a tentative D call TRBD1 (5 bases). V lost 6 bases, J lost 4 bases, and 10 bases lay in between. Germline CDR1 reads MDHEN; CDR2 reads SYDVKM. This CDR3 has 13 residues. The DNA of the CDR3 is TGTGCCAGCAGCGGGGGGGGGAATCAGCCCCAGCATTTT. Protein: CASSGGGNQPQHF.

This clonotype has more than one count but fewer than ten. V gene TRBV7-9 combines with J gene TRBJ2-7; no clear D gene. V was shortened by 0 bases and J by 3 bases, with 12 bases between the two germline ends. This CDR3 is built from 15 residues. The germline gives CDR1 SEHNR, CDR2 FQNEAQ (reference sequence). This chain's CDR3 is CASSLAERAYYEQYF. CDR3 coding DNA: TGTGCCAGCAGCTTAGCGGAAAGGGCTTACTACGAGCAGTACTTC.